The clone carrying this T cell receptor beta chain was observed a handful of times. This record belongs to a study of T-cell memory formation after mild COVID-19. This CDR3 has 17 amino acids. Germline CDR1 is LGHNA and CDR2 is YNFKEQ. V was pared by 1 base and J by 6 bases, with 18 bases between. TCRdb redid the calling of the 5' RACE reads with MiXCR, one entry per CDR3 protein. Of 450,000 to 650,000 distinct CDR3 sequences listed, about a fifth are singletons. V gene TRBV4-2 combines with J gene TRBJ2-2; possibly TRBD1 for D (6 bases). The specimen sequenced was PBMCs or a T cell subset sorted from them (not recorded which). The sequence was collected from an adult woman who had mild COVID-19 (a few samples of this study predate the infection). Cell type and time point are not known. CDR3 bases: TGTGCCAGCAGCCAAGTTACAGGGCTTGCGGGCCCCGGGGAGCTGTTTTTT. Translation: CASSQVTGLAGPGELFF.